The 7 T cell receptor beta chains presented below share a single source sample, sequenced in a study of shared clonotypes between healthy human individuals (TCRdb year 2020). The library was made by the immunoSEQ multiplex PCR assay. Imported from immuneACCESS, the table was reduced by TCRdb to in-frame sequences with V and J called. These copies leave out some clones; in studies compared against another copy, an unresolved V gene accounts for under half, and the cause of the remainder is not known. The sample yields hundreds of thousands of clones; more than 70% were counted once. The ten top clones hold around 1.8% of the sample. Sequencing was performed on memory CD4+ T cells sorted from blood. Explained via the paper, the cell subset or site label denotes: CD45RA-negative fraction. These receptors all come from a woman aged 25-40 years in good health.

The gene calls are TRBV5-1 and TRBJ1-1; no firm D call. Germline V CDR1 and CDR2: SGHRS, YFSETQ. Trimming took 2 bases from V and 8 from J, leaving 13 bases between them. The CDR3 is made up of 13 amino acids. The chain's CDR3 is CASSFGRAAEAFF. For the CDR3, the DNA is TGCGCCAGCAGCTTTGGCCGTGCCGCCGAAGCTTTCTTT.

CDR3 sequence (DNA): TGCGCCAGCAGCATTAGGACAGGGGTGAACACTGAAGCTTTCTTT. Protein: CASSIRTGVNTEAFF. The chain has TRBV5-1 and TRBJ1-1; 9 bases are a match to TRBD1. The CDR3 covers 15 residues. Germline V gene data show CDR1 as SGHRS and CDR2 as YFSETQ. The ends lost 4 bases at V and 0 bases at J; junction bases unmatched: 4.

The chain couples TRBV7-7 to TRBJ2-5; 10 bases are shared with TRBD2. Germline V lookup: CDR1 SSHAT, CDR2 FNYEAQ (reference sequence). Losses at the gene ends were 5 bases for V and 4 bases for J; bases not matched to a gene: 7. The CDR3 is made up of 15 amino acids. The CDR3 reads CASSLTRTSGETQYF. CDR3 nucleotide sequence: TGTGCCAGCAGCCTAACTCGGACTAGCGGAGAGACCCAGTACTTC.

The CDR3 DNA follows: TGTGCCTGGAGGTCCCTACGCGGCTCCTACGAGCAGTACTTC. Translating it yields CAWRSLRGSYEQYF. The rearrangement links TRBV30 to TRBJ2-5, with D unresolved. The end of the DNA fits TRBJ2-7 better, so the J call may be wrong. The CDR3 length is 14 residues. Per the germline V gene, CDR1 is GTSNPN and CDR2 is SVGIG (reference sequence).

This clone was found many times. CDR3 nucleotide sequence: TGTGCCAGCAGCTTCCAACGGGACAGGGAGTACACCTTC. Amino acids: CASSFQRDREYTF. The chain has TRBV7-2 and TRBJ1-2; 9 bases are shared with TRBD1. The CDR3 is made up of 13 amino acids. Unmatched junction bases numbered 7, after V lost 3 bases and J lost 11 bases. Germline loops: CDR1 SGHTA, CDR2 FQGNSA.

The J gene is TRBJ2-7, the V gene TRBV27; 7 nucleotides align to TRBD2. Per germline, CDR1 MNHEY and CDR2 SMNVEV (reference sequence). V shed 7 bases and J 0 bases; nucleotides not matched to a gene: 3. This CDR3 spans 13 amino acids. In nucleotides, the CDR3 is TGTGCCAGCACCTTAGCGGGCTCCTACGAGCAGTACTTC. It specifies CASTLAGSYEQYF.

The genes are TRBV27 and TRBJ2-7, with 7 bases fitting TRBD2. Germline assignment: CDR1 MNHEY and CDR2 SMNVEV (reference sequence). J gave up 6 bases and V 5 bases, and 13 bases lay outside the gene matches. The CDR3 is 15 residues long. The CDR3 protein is CASSLNAGARGEQYF. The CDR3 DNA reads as TGTGCCAGCAGTCTCAACGCGGGAGCCCGGGGCGAGCAGTACTTC.